These 13 T cell receptor beta chains were sequenced from one sample in a study of T cells in Graves' hyperthyroidism and ophthalmopathy. The CDR3 regions of TCR beta were amplified from RNA transcripts. The HTBI primer set was used in a first-round RT-PCR of the TCR CDR3. TCRdb reprocessed the multiplex PCR reads via MiXCR and lists one record per CDR3 protein. Of approximately 250,000 distinct CDR3 sequences listed, approximately 24% are singletons. Sequenced: blood. These receptors came from a woman aged 40-49 years with Graves' ophthalmopathy.

This clonotype came up once. V and J are TRBV27 and TRBJ2-2; D uncertain. Germline assignment: CDR1 MNHEY and CDR2 SMNVEV (reference sequence). V gave up 6 bases and J gave up 6 bases, with 14 bases separating them. The CDR3 consists of 14 residues. In nucleotides, the CDR3 is TGTGCCAGCAGCATAGTCGATGGGGCCGGGGAGCTGTTTTTT. This translates into CASSIVDGAGELFF.

This chain uses TRBV7-2 with TRBJ2-7; TRBD2 is a possible D gene (6 bases). The CDR3 totals 15 residues. Trimming cost V 4 bases and J 2 bases, with 15 bases left between them. Germline values: CDR1 SGHTA, CDR2 FQGNSA. The CDR3 loop reads CASSSRDLLPYEQYF. In DNA form, the CDR3 reads TGTGCCAGCAGCTCCCGGGACTTACTACCCTACGAGCAGTACTTC.

The gene calls are TRBV12-3 or TRBV12-4 and TRBJ2-5; D is perhaps TRBD1 or TRBD2 (6 bases each). The germline V and J ends were trimmed by 0 bases and 5 bases, with 19 bases remaining between them. The CDR3 totals 17 residues. CDR3 coding DNA: TGTGCCAGCAGTTTAGCGAGGAGTAGCGGAGGGGGTGAGACCCAGTACTTC. Residues: CASSLARSSGGGETQYF.

The table lists this clonotype with many counts. This sequence joins TRBV20-1 and TRBJ2-5; TRBD2 might be the D (6 bases). CDR1 is DFQATT, CDR2 SNEGSKA, per germline (reference sequence). The CDR3 extends over 14 amino acids. V lost 8 bases and J 3 bases, leaving 19 bases between the germline ends. CDR3: CSQAGLTKEETQYF. As DNA, the CDR3 is TGCAGTCAGGCGGGACTGACTAAAGAAGAGACCCAGTACTTC.

This clonotype has ten or more counts. This sequence joins TRBV27 and TRBJ2-5; no definite D call. Between the trimmed V and J ends, which lost 0 bases and 2 bases, there was a span of 4 bases. This CDR3 region has 13 residues. CDR1 and CDR2 from the germline V gene are MNHEY and SMNVEV (reference sequence). CDR3: CASSLSRQETQYF. CDR3 sequence (DNA): TGTGCCAGCAGTTTATCAAGGCAAGAGACCCAGTACTTC.

The chain couples TRBV6-1 to TRBJ2-5; D might be TRBD2 (7 bases). The CDR3 extends over 16 amino acids. With 0 bases removed from V and 5 bases from J, the gap between germline ends came to 16 bases. The germline V gene has CDR1 MNHNS and CDR2 SASEGT. The CDR3 bases are TGTGCCAGCAGTGAAGCGCCCGGGGGGCTTAGGGAGACCCAGTACTTC. Its protein product is CASSEAPGGLRETQYF.

Of note for this clonotype: This is likely a read error, given that the CDR3 carries no conserved phenylalanine or tryptophan at its end. Because the CDR3's place on the DNA is in doubt, the DNA is left out and the CDR3 is given as listed by TCRdb. The chain carries TRBV4-1 and TRBJ2-7; the D call in the table, TRBD1, was not verified against the DNA. Ends included, the CDR3 has 8 residues. Germline CDR1 and CDR2: MGHRA and YSYEKL. CDR3 loop: CASSGLGT.

This clonotype was recorded a few times. The rearrangement joins TRBV4-2 to TRBJ2-2; D possibly matches TRBD1 or TRBD2 (5 bases each). The CDR3 sequence is 17 residues long. Looked up from germline, CDR1 is LGHNA and CDR2 is YNFKEQ. V was pared by 3 bases and J by 4 bases, with 18 bases between. CDR3 nucleotide sequence: TGTGCCAGCAGCCACCATGGGCGATGGGGGATCACCGGGGAGCTGTTTTTT. This translates into CASSHHGRWGITGELFF.

This clonotype was picked up many times. V gene TRBV7-8 combines with J gene TRBJ1-1, with D possibly TRBD1 on 5 matching bases. V lost 2 bases, J lost 4 bases, and 11 bases lay in between. This CDR3 region has 14 residues. Germline V gives CDR1 SGHVS, CDR2 FQNEAQ. DNA for the CDR3: TGTGCCAGCAGCTTACCTACGGGGCGCACTGAAGCTTTCTTT. Its translation is CASSLPTGRTEAFF.

V usage is TRBV6-1 and J usage is TRBJ2-7; 7 nucleotides match TRBD1. There are 13 residues in the CDR3. CDR1 is MNHNS, CDR2 SASEGT, per germline. The trim removed 9 bases at V and 5 bases at J, leaving 10 bases unmatched. CDR3 DNA sequence: TGTGCCAGTACGGACAGGACTCTCCACGAGCAGTACTTC. This gives the protein CASTDRTLHEQYF.

This clonotype was seen ten or more times. This rearrangement joins TRBV15 to TRBJ1-5, with 11 bases lining up with TRBD1. V shed 5 bases, J shed 4 bases, and the junction held 7 bases outside the gene matches. Germline assignment: CDR1 LNHNV and CDR2 YYDKDF (reference sequence). The CDR3 totals 16 residues. The CDR3 protein is CATSRPGQGVNQPQHF. The CDR3 region has the DNA TGTGCCACCAGCCGGCCGGGACAGGGGGTTAATCAGCCCCAGCATTTT.

Note on this clonotype: This clone may be a read error of a much larger clone one base away. The chain combines TRBV5-1 with TRBJ2-5; D is unresolved. Trimming pared 9 bases from V and 3 bases from J, leaving 9 bases between. Germline V gives CDR1 SGHRS, CDR2 YFSETQ. The CDR3 loop spans 11 amino acids. The DNA of the CDR3 is TGCGCCAATACCGAGGAAGAGACCCAGTACTTC. Translated: CANTEEETQYF.

This clonotype was picked up many times. The chain carries TRBV7-3 and TRBJ2-2; TRBD2 matches at 8 bases. Losses at the gene ends were 3 bases for V and 4 bases for J; bases not matched to a gene: 4. CDR3 size: 15 residues. Germline V gene sequence: CDR1 SGHTA, CDR2 FQGTGA. This CDR3 reads CASSFLGGGTGELFF. The CDR3 region has the DNA TGTGCCAGCAGCTTCCTCGGGGGGGGCACCGGGGAGCTGTTTTTT.